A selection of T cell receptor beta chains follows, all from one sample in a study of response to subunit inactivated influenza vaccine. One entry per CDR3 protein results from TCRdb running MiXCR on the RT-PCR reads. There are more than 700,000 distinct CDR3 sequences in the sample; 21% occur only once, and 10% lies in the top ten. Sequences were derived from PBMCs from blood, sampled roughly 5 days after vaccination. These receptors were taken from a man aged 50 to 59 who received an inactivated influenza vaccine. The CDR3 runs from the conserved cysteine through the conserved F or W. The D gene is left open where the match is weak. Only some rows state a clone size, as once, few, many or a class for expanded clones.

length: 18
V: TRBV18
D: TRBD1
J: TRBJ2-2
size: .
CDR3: CASSPTGTGGPNTGELFF
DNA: TGTGCCAGCTCACCCACCGGGACAGGGGGACCGAACACCGGGGAGCTGTTTTTT

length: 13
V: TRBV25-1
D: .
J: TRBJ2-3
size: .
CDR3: CASSEGPGDTQYF
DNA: TGTGCCAGCAGCGAGGGCCCAGGAGATACGCAGTATTTT

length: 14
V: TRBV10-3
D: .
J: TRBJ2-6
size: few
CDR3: CAIRTGTGANVLTF
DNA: TGTGCCATCAGAACAGGGACTGGGGCCAACGTCCTGACTTTC

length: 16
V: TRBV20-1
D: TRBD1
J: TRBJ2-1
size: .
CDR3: CSARAPGQGYNSEQFF
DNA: TGCAGTGCTAGAGCCCCGGGACAGGGGTATAATAGTGAGCAGTTCTTC

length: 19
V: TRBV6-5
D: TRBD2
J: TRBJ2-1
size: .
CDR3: CASSYWSSGRAARINEQFF
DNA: TGTGCCAGCAGTTACTGGTCTAGCGGGAGGGCCGCGCGCATCAATGAGCAGTTCTTC

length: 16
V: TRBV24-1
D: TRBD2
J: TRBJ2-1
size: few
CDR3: CATSDFGQRGHNEQFF
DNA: TGTGCCACCAGTGATTTCGGCCAGCGGGGCCACAATGAGCAGTTCTTC

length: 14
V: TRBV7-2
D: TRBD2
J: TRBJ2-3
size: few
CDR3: CASSVRGGGDTQYF
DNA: TGTGCCAGCAGCGTGCGGGGGGGCGGGGATACGCAGTATTTT

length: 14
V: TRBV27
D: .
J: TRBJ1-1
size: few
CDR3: CASSPGGSYTEAFF
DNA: TGTGCCAGCAGCCCCGGTGGGTCGTACACTGAAGCTTTCTTT

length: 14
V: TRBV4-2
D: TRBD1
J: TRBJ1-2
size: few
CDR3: CASSHRQGNYGYTF
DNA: TGTGCCAGCAGCCATAGACAGGGAAACTATGGCTACACCTTC

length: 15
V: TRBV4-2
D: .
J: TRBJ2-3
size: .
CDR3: CASSQDGGTPDTQYF
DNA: TGTGCCAGCAGCCAAGATGGGGGGACGCCAGATACGCAGTATTTT

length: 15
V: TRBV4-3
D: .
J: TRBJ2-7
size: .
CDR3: CASSQDLGVGYEQYF
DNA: TGCGCCAGCAGCCAAGATCTAGGGGTGGGCTACGAGCAGTACTTC

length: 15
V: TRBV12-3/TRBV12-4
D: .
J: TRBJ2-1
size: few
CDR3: CASSHPGRKYNEQFF
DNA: TGTGCCAGCAGTCATCCGGGACGGAAATACAATGAGCAGTTCTTC

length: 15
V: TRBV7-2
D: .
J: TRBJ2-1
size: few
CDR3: CASSLVGASEDEQFF
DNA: TGTGCCAGCAGCTTAGTTGGGGCTAGCGAGGATGAGCAGTTCTTC